The clone carrying this T cell receptor (beta chain) was seen only a few times. The data stem from a study of blood T cell repertoires in COVID-19. The assay was immunoSEQ multiplex PCR, and TCRdb's table has in-frame clones only and misses some. The sample records tens of thousands of clones, about four fifths being singletons. Deletions cut 1 base from V and 2 bases from J, with 9 bases between. The germline V gene has CDR1 LGHDT and CDR2 YNNKEL (reference sequence). The CDR3 consists of 14 residues. The J gene is TRBJ2-7, the V gene TRBV3-1 (or the pseudogene TRBV3-2), with D tentatively TRBD2 (6 bases). Sample: peripheral blood. The TCR was taken from an older woman with acute or convalescent COVID-19. The CDR3 sequence: CASSQVRGTYEQYF. The CDR3 nucleotides are TGTGCCAGCAGCCAAGTACGGGGGACCTACGAGCAGTACTTC.